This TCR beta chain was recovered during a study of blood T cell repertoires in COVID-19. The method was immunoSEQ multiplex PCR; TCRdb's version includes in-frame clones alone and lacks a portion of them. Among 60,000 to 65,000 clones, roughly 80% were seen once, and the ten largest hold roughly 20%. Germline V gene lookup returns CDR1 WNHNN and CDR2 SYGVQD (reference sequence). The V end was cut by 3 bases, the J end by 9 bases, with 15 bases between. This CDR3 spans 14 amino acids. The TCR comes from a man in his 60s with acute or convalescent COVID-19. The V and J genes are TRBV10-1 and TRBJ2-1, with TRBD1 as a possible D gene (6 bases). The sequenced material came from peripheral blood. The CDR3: CASSDTGSPGEQFF. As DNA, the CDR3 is TGCGCCAGCAGTGACACAGGGTCACCAGGTGAGCAGTTCTTC.